Each of the 11 T cell receptor beta chains below was sequenced from the same sample in a study of Ad26.COV2.S vaccination and SARS-CoV-2 variants. Sequenced by immunoSEQ multiplex PCR; TCRdb stores in-frame clones only, minus some. The data show 380,000 or so clones, with around 89% seen just once and 6.4% held by the top ten. The treatment denotes: approximately 18 received Ad26.COV2.S at low or high dose, single or two shots; about five received placebo; per-sample allocation not given. Day 63 after the first injection of vaccine or placebo was the sampling time. Sequenced material: peripheral blood, taken in a trial of Ad26.COV2.S vaccine versus placebo. The source of these receptors is a person between 18 and 60 years old who received the Ad26.COV2.S COVID-19 vaccine or a placebo.

V gene TRBV27 combines with J gene TRBJ2-7, with no clear D. Germline CDR1 reads MNHEY; CDR2 reads SMNVEV (reference sequence). The germline V and J ends were trimmed by 0 bases and 6 bases, with 15 bases remaining between them. This CDR3 contains 15 residues. DNA for the CDR3: TGTGCCAGCAGTTTATCTTGGCCCGGGTTCGGCGAGCAGTACTTC. Translating it yields CASSLSWPGFGEQYF.

The chain uses TRBV29-1 and TRBJ1-3, with unresolved D. Germline loops: CDR1 SQVTM, CDR2 ANQGSEA. The length of the CDR3 is 13 residues. Trimming removed 4 bases from V and 2 bases from J, with 9 bases in between. The CDR3 loop is CSVVAGTGNTIYF. CDR3 coding DNA: TGCAGCGTTGTCGCAGGTACTGGAAACACCATATATTTT.

This clone was observed a single time. This sample includes further DNA sequences coding for the same CDR3. V gene TRBV18 combines with J gene TRBJ1-1; tentative D call: TRBD1 (6 bases). Germline values: CDR1 KGHSH, CDR2 LQKENI. There are 16 residues in the CDR3. The V end was cut by 5 bases, the J end by 0 bases, with 16 bases between. In DNA, the CDR3 is TGTGCCAGCTCAAGTACTGGGGGGGGCATGAACACTGAAGCTTTCTTT. Translation: CASSSTGGGMNTEAFF.

The chain employs TRBV6-5 and TRBJ1-1; 10 positions match TRBD1. Germline CDR1 and CDR2: MNHEY and SVGAGI. J gave up 7 bases and V 2 bases, and 4 bases lay outside the gene matches. CDR3 length: 14 residues. The CDR3 nucleotides read TGTGCCAGCAGTTACACGGGACAGGGGAATGAAGCTTTCTTT. It is translated as CASSYTGQGNEAFF.

In this sample, this clone turned up a few times. V usage is TRBV18 and J usage is TRBJ2-7; 8 nucleotides agree with TRBD1. Germline-derived CDR1 and CDR2 are KGHSH and LQKENI. CDR3 length: 14 amino acids. V lost 2 bases to trimming and J lost 5 bases; unmatched junction nucleotides: 5. The CDR3 is CASSPLTGEDEQYF. The CDR3 DNA follows: TGTGCCAGCTCACCATTGACAGGGGAGGACGAGCAGTACTTC.

A note on this clone: Other DNA sequences from this sample encode an identical CDR3 as well. J is TRBJ2-7 and V is TRBV5-6; TRBD1 matches at 9 bases. CDR3 length equals 14 residues. Germline lookup yields CDR1 SGHDT and CDR2 YYEEEE. The V gene end was trimmed by 4 bases and the J gene end by 4 bases; junction bases not matched to a gene: 6. The CDR3 DNA reads TGTGCCAGCAGCCCCGGGACAGGGTCATACGAGCAGTACTTC. Encoded protein: CASSPGTGSYEQYF.

The rearrangement joins TRBV9 to TRBJ2-5, with 10 bases matching TRBD2. CDR3 length: 15 amino acids. Trimming cost V 3 bases and J 1 base; bases outside gene matches: 3. Germline V gene lookup returns CDR1 SGDLS and CDR2 YYNGEE. Here the CDR3 reads CASSASGSSQETQYF. The CDR3 DNA sequence: TGTGCCAGCAGCGCTAGCGGGAGTAGCCAAGAGACCCAGTACTTC.

J is TRBJ2-7 and V is TRBV7-9, with D unclear. Trimming left V 3 bases short and J 3 bases short, with 3 bases between. This CDR3 region has 11 residues. The germline V gene has CDR1 SEHNR and CDR2 FQNEAQ (reference sequence). CDR3 sequence reads: CASSLRYEQYF. The DNA for the CDR3 is TGTGCCAGCAGCTTGCGCTACGAGCAGTACTTC.

The gene calls are TRBV6-5 and TRBJ2-1; 7 positions agree with TRBD2. In germline, CDR1 is MNHEY, CDR2 SVGAGI. The V gene end was trimmed by 7 bases and the J gene end by 0 bases; junction bases not matched to a gene: 6. This CDR3 contains 15 residues. CDR3 nucleotides: TGTGCCAGCACGGAGGGCGGGGGCTCCTACAATGAGCAGTTCTTC. Translated: CASTEGGGSYNEQFF.

This clone was seen just once. The rearrangement links TRBV5-1 to TRBJ2-3; D not resolved. Per germline, CDR1 SGHRS and CDR2 YFSETQ. The CDR3 is 14 amino acids. V lost 2 bases and J 4 bases, leaving 11 bases between the germline ends. CDR3 coding DNA: TGCGCCAGCAGCTTAGGGCGCACCCCAGATACGCAGTATTTT. Translating it yields CASSLGRTPDTQYF.

This chain uses TRBV6-5 with TRBJ2-2; D tentatively fits TRBD1 or TRBD2 (5 bases each). Per germline, CDR1 MNHEY and CDR2 SVGAGI. The CDR3 totals 14 residues. Trimming stripped 6 bases from V and 5 bases from J, with 13 bases between. The CDR3 DNA reads TGTGCCAGCAGCCTTACTGAGGGGACCGGGGAGCTGTTTTTT. This gives the protein CASSLTEGTGELFF.